This T cell receptor (beta chain) was observed in a study of T cells after yellow fever vaccination. The length of the CDR3 is 13 residues. The germline gives CDR1 SGHAT, CDR2 FQNNGV. V lost 1 base, J lost 3 bases, and 6 bases lay in between. As to this clonotype: As yet, its antigen is unknown.

Notes on the study in general: Most clones from primary vaccination were detected again post-booster (approximately 96% CD4, more than 85% CD8).

TCRdb redid the calling of the 5' RACE reads with MiXCR, one entry per CDR3 protein. The table records 250,000 to 350,000 distinct CDR3 sequences, under 9% of them present only once. The sequence was obtained from a man aged 18 to 35 who received the YFV17D yellow fever vaccine. The chain links TRBV11-2 to TRBJ1-2; D possibly corresponds to TRBD1 (5 bases). The specimen comprised CD4+ T cells sorted from PBMCs, sampled 5 days after the yellow fever booster vaccination. The CDR3 bases are TGTGCCAGCAGCTTAGGGGACGACTATGGCTACACCTTC. It specifies CASSLGDDYGYTF. Variable domain in full (rest from reference TRBV11-2 and TRBJ1-2): EAGVAQSPRYKIIEKRQSVAFWCNPISGHATLYWYQQILGQGPKLLIQFQNNGVVDDSQLPKDRFSAERLKGVDSTLKIQPAKLEDSAVYLCASSLGDDYGYTFGSGTRLTVV.